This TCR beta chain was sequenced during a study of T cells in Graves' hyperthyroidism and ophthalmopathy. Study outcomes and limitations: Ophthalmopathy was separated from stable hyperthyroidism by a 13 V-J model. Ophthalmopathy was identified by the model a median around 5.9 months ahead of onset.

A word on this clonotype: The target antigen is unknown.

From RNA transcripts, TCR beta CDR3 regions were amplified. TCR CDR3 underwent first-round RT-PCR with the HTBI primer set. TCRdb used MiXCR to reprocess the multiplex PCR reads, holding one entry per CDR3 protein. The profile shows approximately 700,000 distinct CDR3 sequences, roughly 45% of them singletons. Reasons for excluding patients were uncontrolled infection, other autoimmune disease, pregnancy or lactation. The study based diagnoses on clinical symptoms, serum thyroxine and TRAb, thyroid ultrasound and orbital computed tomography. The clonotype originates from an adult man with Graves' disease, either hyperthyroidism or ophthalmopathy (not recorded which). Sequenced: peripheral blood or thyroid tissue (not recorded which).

Here the CDR3 DNA reads TGCAGTGCTAGGAAAACTAGCGGGTACAATGAGCAAGAGACCCAGTACTTC. This translates into CSARKTSGYNEQETQYF. The gene calls are TRBV20-1 and TRBJ2-5; TRBD2 agrees at 9 bases. The length of the CDR3 is 17 residues. Per germline, CDR1 DFQATT and CDR2 SNEGSKA (reference sequence). V dropped 3 bases and J dropped 2; count of bases not matched to a gene: 13.